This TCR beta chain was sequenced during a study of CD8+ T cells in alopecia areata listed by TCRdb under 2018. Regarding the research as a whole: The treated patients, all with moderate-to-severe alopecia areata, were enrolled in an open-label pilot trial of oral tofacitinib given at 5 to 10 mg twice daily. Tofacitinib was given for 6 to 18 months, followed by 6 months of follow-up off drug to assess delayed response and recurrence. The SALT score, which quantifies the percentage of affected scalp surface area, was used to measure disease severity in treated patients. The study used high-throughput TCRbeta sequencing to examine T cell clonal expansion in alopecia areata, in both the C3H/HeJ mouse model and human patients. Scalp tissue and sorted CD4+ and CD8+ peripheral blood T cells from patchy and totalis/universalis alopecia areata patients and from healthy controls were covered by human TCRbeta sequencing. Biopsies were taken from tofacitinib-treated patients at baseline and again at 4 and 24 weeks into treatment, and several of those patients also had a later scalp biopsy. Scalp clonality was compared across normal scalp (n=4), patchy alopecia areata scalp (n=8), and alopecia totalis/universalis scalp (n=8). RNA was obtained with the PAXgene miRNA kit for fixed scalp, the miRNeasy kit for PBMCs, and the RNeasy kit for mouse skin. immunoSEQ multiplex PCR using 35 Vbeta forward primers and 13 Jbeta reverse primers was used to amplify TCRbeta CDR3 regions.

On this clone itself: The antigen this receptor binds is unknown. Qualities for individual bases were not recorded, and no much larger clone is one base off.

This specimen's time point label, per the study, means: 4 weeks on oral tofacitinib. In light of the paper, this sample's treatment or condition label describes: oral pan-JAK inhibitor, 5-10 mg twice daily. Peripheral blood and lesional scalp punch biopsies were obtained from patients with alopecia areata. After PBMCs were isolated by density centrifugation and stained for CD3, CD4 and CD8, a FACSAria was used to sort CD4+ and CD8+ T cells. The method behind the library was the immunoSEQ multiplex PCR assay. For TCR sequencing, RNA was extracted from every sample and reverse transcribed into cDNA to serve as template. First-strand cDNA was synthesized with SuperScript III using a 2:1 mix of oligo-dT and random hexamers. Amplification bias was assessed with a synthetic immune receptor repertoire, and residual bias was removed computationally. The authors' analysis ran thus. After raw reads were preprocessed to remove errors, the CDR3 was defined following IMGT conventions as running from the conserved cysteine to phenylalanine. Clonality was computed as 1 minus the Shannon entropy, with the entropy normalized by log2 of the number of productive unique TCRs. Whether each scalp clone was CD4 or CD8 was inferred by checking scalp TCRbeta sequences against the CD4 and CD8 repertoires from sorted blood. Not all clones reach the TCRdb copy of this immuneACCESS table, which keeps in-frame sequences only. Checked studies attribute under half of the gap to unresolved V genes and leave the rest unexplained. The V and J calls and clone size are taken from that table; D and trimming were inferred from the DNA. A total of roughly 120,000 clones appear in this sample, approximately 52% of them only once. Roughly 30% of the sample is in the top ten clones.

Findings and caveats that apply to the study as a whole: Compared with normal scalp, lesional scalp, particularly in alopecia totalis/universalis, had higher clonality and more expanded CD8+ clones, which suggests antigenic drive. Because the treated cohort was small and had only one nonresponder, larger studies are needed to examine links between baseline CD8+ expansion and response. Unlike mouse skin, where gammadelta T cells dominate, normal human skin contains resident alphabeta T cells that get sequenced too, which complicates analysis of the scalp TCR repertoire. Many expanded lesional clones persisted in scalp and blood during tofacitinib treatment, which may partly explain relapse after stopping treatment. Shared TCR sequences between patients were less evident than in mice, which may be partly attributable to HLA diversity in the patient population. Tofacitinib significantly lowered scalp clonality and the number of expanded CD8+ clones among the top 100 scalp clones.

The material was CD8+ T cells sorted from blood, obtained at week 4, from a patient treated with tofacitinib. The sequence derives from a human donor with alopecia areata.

This receptor has the CDR3 CASSLKRGLYEQYF. The sequenced DNA: TGTGCCAGCAGTTTAAAGAGGGGGCTATACGAGCAGTACTTC. Here the chain combines TRBV27 and TRBJ2-7; the central 7 bases match TRBD1. V and J are trimmed by 2 bases and 4 bases, and the gene matches miss 5 bases of the junction. The germline V gene (reference sequence) specifies MNHEY as CDR1 and SMNVEV as CDR2. The CDR3, cysteine through phenylalanine, is 14 amino acids long. Only the CDR3 DNA stays, 42 bases, in frame from base 1.